These 21 T cell receptor beta chains share one sample of origin, sequenced in a study of blood T cell repertoires in COVID-19. Libraries were prepared by immunoSEQ multiplex PCR; TCRdb keeps only in-frame clonotypes and omits some of them. The table has roughly 110,000 clones, approximately 88% seen once; the top ten hold around 8%. The sample taken for sequencing was peripheral blood. These receptors were taken from a woman aged 40 to 50 with acute or convalescent COVID-19.

This clone was detected a few times. The rearrangement joins TRBV7-9 to TRBJ2-1, with a weak D call TRBD1 (5 bases). V gave up 2 bases and J gave up 6 bases, with 14 bases separating them. Looked up from germline, CDR1 is SEHNR and CDR2 is FQNEAQ (reference sequence). The CDR3 sequence is 15 residues long. CDR3 sequence: CASSLLGQAVNEQFF. The CDR3, as DNA: TGTGCCAGCAGCTTATTGGGGCAGGCCGTCAATGAGCAGTTCTTC.

This chain connects TRBV6-6 to TRBJ2-3; 9 bases match TRBD2. The CDR3 consists of 15 residues. The V segment lost 9 bases and the J segment 1 base; nucleotides outside the gene matches: 8. CDR1 is MNHNY, CDR2 SVGAGI, per germline (reference sequence). The CDR3 DNA reads as TGTGCCAGTCACCCCAGCGGGGGGCGCACAGATACGCAGTATTTT. It codes for CASHPSGGRTDTQYF.

As concerns this clone: Its ends do not fully match the called genes, so a read error is possible. This sequence joins TRBV12-3 or TRBV12-4 and TRBJ2-2, with a weak D call TRBD2 (5 bases). CDR3 length equals 13 residues. CDR3 DNA: TGTGCCAGTAGTTTAATCGGGGTGTCGGAGCTGTTTTTT. Residues: CASSLIGVSELFF.

The V gene is TRBV5-1, the J gene TRBJ2-1, with TRBD2 matching over 10 bases. With 1 base clipped from V and 8 bases from J, the junction kept 15 bases outside the gene matches. This CDR3 is 18 amino acids long. From germline, CDR1 is SGHRS and CDR2 YFSETQ. DNA of the CDR3: TGCGCCAGCAGCTTGTCCCCCGGAGCGGGGGGGTCGGTCGATGAGCAGTTCTTC. As protein: CASSLSPGAGGSVDEQFF.

The chain links TRBV7-8 to TRBJ1-1, with D uncertain. Trimming took 1 base from V and 5 from J, leaving 8 bases between them. The V gene's germline CDR1 is SGHVS and CDR2 FQNEAQ. The CDR3 has 13 amino acids. For the CDR3, the DNA is TGTGCCAGCAGCTTAGGGTCCGGTACTGAAGCTTTCTTT. Translation: CASSLGSGTEAFF.

This chain links TRBV30 with TRBJ1-6, with D uncertain. Trimming left V 7 bases short and J 1 base short, with 17 bases between. CDR1 is GTSNPN and CDR2 is SVGIG in the germline V gene (reference sequence). This CDR3 has 16 residues. CDR3 in amino acids: CAFSRRSGSYNSPLHF. In DNA form, the CDR3 reads TGTGCCTTTTCTCGTCGAAGCGGGTCCTATAATTCACCCCTCCACTTT. The full variable domain, its missing parts supplied by reference TRBV30 and TRBJ1-6, is SQTIHQWPATLVQPVGSPLSLECTVEGTSNPNLYWYRQAAGRGLQLLFYSVGIGQISSEVPQNLSASRPQDRQFILSSKKLLLSDSGFYLCAFSRRSGSYNSPLHFGNGTRLTVT.

The chain carries TRBV3-1 (or the pseudogene TRBV3-2) and TRBJ1-6; no definite D call. Between the trimmed V and J ends, which lost 4 bases and 6 bases, there was a span of 7 bases. Germline V gene sequence: CDR1 LGHDT, CDR2 YNNKEL (reference sequence). The CDR3 consists of 13 residues. CDR3 bases: TGTGCCAGCAGCCCCGGACTTAATTCACCCCTCCACTTT. Encoded protein: CASSPGLNSPLHF.

CDR3 bases: TGTGCCAGCAGCGCCCACCGTGGGAGAGGGGGGGTTGGAGCTTTCTTT. Translating it yields CASSAHRGRGGVGAFF. The chain employs TRBV9 and TRBJ1-1; weak D call: TRBD1 (6 bases). Trimming cost V 3 bases and J 10 bases, with 25 bases left between them. The germline V gene has CDR1 SGDLS and CDR2 YYNGEE. CDR3 length: 16 residues.

As to this clone: The junction and the germline gene differ at one end; a read error may be behind it. The V gene is TRBV15, the J gene TRBJ2-7, with 8 positions matching TRBD1. CDR3 length equals 14 residues. In germline, CDR1 is LNHNV, CDR2 YYDKDF (reference sequence). Here the CDR3 reads CATSGDRGSYEQYF. CDR3 sequence (DNA): TGTGCCACCAGCGGAGACAGGGGTTCATACGAGCAGTACTTC.

The chain recombines TRBV7-8 with TRBJ1-5; D call uncertain. CDR1 and CDR2 (germline): SGHVS, FQNEAQ. The CDR3 runs to 15 residues. Trimming left V 5 bases short and J 0 bases short, with 11 bases between. Written as DNA, the CDR3 is TGTGCCAGCAGCCCTCGGACTGTTAGCAATCAGCCCCAGCATTTT. Its protein product is CASSPRTVSNQPQHF.

The CDR3 bases are TGTGCCAGCAGCCCATCAACAGGGCGGCGGGAGTACTTC. Translated, it gives CASSPSTGRREYF. The chain carries TRBV2 and TRBJ2-7; D may be TRBD1 (6 bases). Trimming pared 6 bases from V and 11 bases from J, leaving 20 bases between. This CDR3 is 13 amino acids long. Germline V CDR1 and CDR2: SNHLY, FYNNEI. Filled out from reference TRBV2 and TRBJ2-7, the complete variable domain reads EPEVTQTPSHQVTQMGQEVILRCVPISNHLYFYWYRQILGQKVEFLVSFYNNEISEKSEIFDDQFSVERPDGSNFTLKIRSTKLEDSAMYFCASSPSTGRREYFGPGTRLTVT.

The J gene is TRBJ1-2, the V gene TRBV19; D remains unclear. Germline-derived CDR1 and CDR2 are LNHDA and SQIVND (reference sequence). The CDR3 spans 14 residues. V dropped 8 bases and J dropped 2 bases, with 15 bases sitting between them. The CDR3 region is CASSRLRGNYGYTF. The CDR3 DNA follows: TGTGCCAGTTCTCGGTTGCGAGGGAACTATGGCTACACCTTC.

The chain recombines TRBV30 with TRBJ2-4, with 7 bases fitting TRBD2. With 0 bases clipped from V and 4 bases from J, the junction kept 3 bases outside the gene matches. CDR3 length equals 14 residues. Germline lookup yields CDR1 GTSNPN and CDR2 SVGIG (reference sequence). CDR3 loop: CAWSVGGGKNIQYF. The CDR3 DNA reads as TGTGCCTGGAGTGTGGGGGGGGGAAAAAACATTCAGTACTTC.

The chain couples TRBV9 to TRBJ2-7, with D hard to call. Trimming shortened V by 3 bases and J by 2 bases, and 9 bases separated the two germline ends. Germline V CDR1 and CDR2: SGDLS, YYNGEE. The CDR3 contains 13 residues. The CDR3 bases are TGTGCCAGCAGCGGTAGCTCGACCTACGAGCAGTACTTC. Its protein product is CASSGSSTYEQYF.

V is TRBV5-4 and J is TRBJ1-2; 7 bases map to TRBD1. This CDR3 is built from 15 residues. Trimming at V came to 4 bases and at J to 0 bases, leaving 6 bases not matched to a gene. The germline gives CDR1 SGHNT, CDR2 YYREEE (reference sequence). Written as DNA, the CDR3 is TGTGCCAGCAGCCTCGGGACAGAGTCTAACTATGGCTACACCTTC. Protein: CASSLGTESNYGYTF. Full variable domain (rest looked up from reference TRBV5-4 and TRBJ1-2): ETGVTQSPTHLIKTRGQQVTLRCSSQSGHNTVSWYQQALGQGPQFIFQYYREEENGRGNFPPRFSGLQFPNYSSELNVNALELDDSALYLCASSLGTESNYGYTFGSGTRLTVV.

J is TRBJ1-3 and V is TRBV29-1; a weak D match, TRBD1 (5 bases). Trimming removed 6 bases at V and 4 bases at J, with 10 bases between. CDR1 and CDR2 from the germline V gene are SQVTM and ANQGSEA. This CDR3 comprises 12 residues. The CDR3 DNA follows: TGCAGCGTAACAGGTGTGGGAAACACCATATATTTT. Protein product: CSVTGVGNTIYF. Using reference TRBV29-1 and TRBJ1-3 for the parts outside the CDR3, the full variable domain is SAVISQKPSRDICQRGTSLTIQCQVDSQVTMMFWYRQQPGQSLTLIATANQGSEATYESGFVIDKFPISRPNLTFSTLTVSNMSPEDSSIYLCSVTGVGNTIYFGEGSWLTVV.

This chain connects TRBV9 to TRBJ2-5; D possibly corresponds to TRBD1 (6 bases). The CDR3 is made up of 16 amino acids. Germline assignment: CDR1 SGDLS and CDR2 YYNGEE. V lost 4 bases to trimming and J lost 2 bases, with 18 bases between them. The CDR3 loop is CASSPQGLNSQETQYF. Written as DNA, the CDR3 is TGTGCCAGCAGCCCTCAGGGGCTCAATTCGCAAGAGACCCAGTACTTC.

This clone was seen a few times. The V call is TRBV7-2, the J call TRBJ1-4; a weak D match, TRBD1 (5 bases). The V gene lost 0 bases and the J gene lost 4 bases, with 12 bases spanning the gap. This CDR3 contains 16 residues. Germline loops: CDR1 SGHTA, CDR2 FQGNSA. The CDR3 reads CASSLANAGINEKLFF. The CDR3 DNA reads as TGTGCCAGCAGCTTAGCGAACGCAGGGATTAATGAAAAACTGTTTTTT. Based on the CDR3 plus reference TRBV7-2 and TRBJ1-4, the full variable domain is GAGVSQSPSNKVTEKGKDVELRCDPISGHTALYWYRQSLGQGLEFLIYFQGNSAPDKSGLPSDRFSAERTGGSVSTLTIQRTQQEDSAVYLCASSLANAGINEKLFFGSGTQLSVL.

CDR3 protein: CASSYYGPGDTGELFF. For the CDR3, the DNA is TGTGCCAGCAGTTATTACGGACCAGGGGACACCGGGGAGCTGTTTTTT. This chain connects TRBV6-5 to TRBJ2-2, with D possibly being TRBD1 (6 bases). Trimming removed 3 bases from V and 3 bases from J, with 14 bases in between. The CDR3 covers 16 residues. Looked up from germline, CDR1 is MNHEY and CDR2 is SVGAGI.

The rearrangement uses TRBV4-1 and TRBJ2-1; D remains unclear. Germline V gene data show CDR1 as MGHRA and CDR2 as YSYEKL. The CDR3 length is 17 residues. The germline V and J ends were trimmed by 2 bases and 2 bases, with 16 bases remaining between them. CDR3 residues: CASSQPHSYSTYNEQFF. The CDR3 DNA reads TGCGCCAGCAGCCAACCCCATTCCTATTCGACCTACAATGAGCAGTTCTTC.

The chain joins TRBV9 to TRBJ2-3; D is undetermined. The CDR3 length is 12 residues. Trimming took off 3 bases at V and 9 bases at J, with 11 bases between the two ends. Germline V gives CDR1 SGDLS, CDR2 YYNGEE. The CDR3 nucleotides read TGTGCCAGCAGCGGGATCGGAGACACGCAGTATTTT. Its translation: CASSGIGDTQYF.